The 12 T cell receptor beta chains below were found in one sample sequenced in a study of cytomegalovirus exposure and HLA in healthy donors. 13 Jbeta primers and 60 Vbeta primers were used for the PCR. Generated by immunoSEQ multiplex PCR, the TCRdb table keeps only in-frame clones and is missing some. The sample yields some 120,000 clones, approximately 78% seen once. The material sequenced was PBMCs. The receptors shown here come from a man aged 35 to 55 in good health and CMV-seronegative.

The rearrangement uses TRBV2 and TRBJ2-2; D may be TRBD2 (6 bases). Germline CDR1 is SNHLY and CDR2 is FYNNEI. Trimming shortened V by 7 bases and J by 0 bases, and 9 bases separated the two germline ends. The CDR3 has 14 amino acids. The CDR3 here is CASNGGPNTGELFF. The CDR3 coding sequence is TGTGCCAGCAACGGGGGTCCGAACACCGGGGAGCTGTTTTTT.

This clone appeared a few times. J is TRBJ2-3 and V is TRBV27; TRBD1 matches at 8 bases. V was pared by 5 bases and J by 7 bases, with 11 bases of the junction left unmatched. The CDR3 has 15 residues. Germline V gene data show CDR1 as MNHEY and CDR2 as SMNVEV (reference sequence). Here the CDR3 reads CASSRPGGVSNTQYF. The CDR3 nucleotides are TGTGCCAGCAGTCGTCCAGGGGGCGTCTCCAATACGCAGTATTTT.

The V and J genes are TRBV7-2 and TRBJ1-2; 7 bases fit TRBD1. CDR1 and CDR2 (germline): SGHTA, FQGNSA. V dropped 0 bases and J dropped 6; count of bases not matched to a gene: 10. This CDR3 is 16 amino acids long. Here the CDR3 reads CASSLAPGQPLDGYTF. Here the CDR3 DNA reads TGTGCCAGCAGCTTAGCCCCGGGACAGCCTCTCGATGGCTACACCTTC.

The V gene is TRBV28, the J gene TRBJ1-2; D remains ambiguous. Per the germline V gene, CDR1 is MDHEN and CDR2 is SYDVKM. The CDR3 has 13 amino acids. The ends were cut back, 2 bases at V and 8 bases at J, with 12 bases in the middle. In DNA, the CDR3 is TGTGCCAGCAGTTTAATAACCGTGGAGGGCTACACCTTC. As protein: CASSLITVEGYTF.

The chain employs TRBV27 and TRBJ1-4; D remains ambiguous. There are 17 residues in the CDR3. Germline CDR1 and CDR2: MNHEY and SMNVEV (reference sequence). V lost 3 bases to trimming and J lost 2 bases, with 16 bases between them. CDR3 in DNA: TGTGCCAGCAGTTTTCGCGGTCTCCCGGGGACTAATGAAAAACTGTTTTTT. Translated, it gives CASSFRGLPGTNEKLFF. The entire variable domain, with the rest obtained from reference TRBV27 and TRBJ1-4, is as follows: EAQVTQNPRYLITVTGKKLTVTCSQNMNHEYMSWYRQDPGLGLRQIYYSMNVEVTDKGDVPEGYKVSRKEKRNFPLILESPSPNQTSLYFCASSFRGLPGTNEKLFFGSGTQLSVL.

This chain uses TRBV27 with TRBJ2-7, with 8 bases matching TRBD2. CDR3 length: 14 residues. Per germline, CDR1 MNHEY and CDR2 SMNVEV (reference sequence). V shed 2 bases and J 7 bases; nucleotides not matched to a gene: 7. CDR3 in DNA: TGTGCCAGCAGTTTAGTCAGCGGGAGCTGGGAGCAGTACTTC. This encodes CASSLVSGSWEQYF.

The V call is TRBV5-1, the J call TRBJ2-3; 8 nucleotides line up with TRBD2. Losses at the gene ends were 1 base for V and 4 bases for J; bases not matched to a gene: 5. Germline lookup yields CDR1 SGHRS and CDR2 YFSETQ. This CDR3 region has 15 residues. The CDR3 DNA reads TGCGCCAGCAGCTTGCGGGGGGGCGGCGCAGATACGCAGTATTTT. It translates to CASSLRGGGADTQYF. The variable domain in full, completed from reference TRBV5-1 and TRBJ2-3, reads KAGVTQTPRYLIKTRGQQVTLSCSPISGHRSVSWYQQTPGQGLQFLFEYFSETQRNKGNFPGRFSGRQFSNSRSEMNVSTLELGDSALYLCASSLRGGGADTQYFGPGTRLTVL.

The rearrangement joins TRBV18 to TRBJ2-1, with a tentative D call TRBD2 (6 bases). Per germline, CDR1 KGHSH and CDR2 LQKENI. Deletions cut 0 bases from V and 7 bases from J, with 10 bases between. The CDR3 contains 14 residues. The CDR3 region is CASSPPVGRNEQFF. The CDR3 DNA reads as TGTGCCAGCTCACCACCGGTAGGGAGGAATGAGCAGTTCTTC.

On this clone: The junction departs from germline at one end; a sequencing error may be responsible. The chain combines TRBV19 with TRBJ1-2; TRBD1 agrees at 7 bases. The germline gives CDR1 LNHDA, CDR2 SQIVND (reference sequence). This CDR3 comprises 15 residues. CDR3 nucleotides: TGTGCCAGTAGTCCTGGGACAGAGACTAACTATCGCTACACCTTC. It encodes CASSPGTETNYRYTF.

The count of this clone is one. V and J are TRBV18 and TRBJ2-5; 7 bases are a match to TRBD2. With V trimmed by 1 base and J by 0 bases, 2 bases remained unmatched. The germline V gene has CDR1 KGHSH and CDR2 LQKENI. The CDR3 sequence is 15 residues long. The CDR3 coding sequence is TGTGCCAGCTCACCACAGGGAGGGCACCAAGAGACCCAGTACTTC. This encodes CASSPQGGHQETQYF.

V is TRBV4-3 and J is TRBJ1-4; D uncertain. From germline, CDR1 is LGHNA and CDR2 YSLEER. The V and J ends lost 1 base and 8 bases respectively, with 5 bases between them. The CDR3 has 12 amino acids. The CDR3 DNA reads TGCGCCAGCAGCCAAGGACACGAAAAACTGTTTTTT. Protein product: CASSQGHEKLFF.

This rearrangement joins TRBV18 to TRBJ2-5, with D hard to call. Trimming shortened V by 5 bases and J by 2 bases, and 9 bases separated the two germline ends. The CDR3 has 13 residues. CDR1 KGHSH and CDR2 LQKENI come from the germline V gene. In DNA form, the CDR3 reads TGTGCCAGCTCATCGGGTCCACAAGAGACCCAGTACTTC. Its translation is CASSSGPQETQYF.